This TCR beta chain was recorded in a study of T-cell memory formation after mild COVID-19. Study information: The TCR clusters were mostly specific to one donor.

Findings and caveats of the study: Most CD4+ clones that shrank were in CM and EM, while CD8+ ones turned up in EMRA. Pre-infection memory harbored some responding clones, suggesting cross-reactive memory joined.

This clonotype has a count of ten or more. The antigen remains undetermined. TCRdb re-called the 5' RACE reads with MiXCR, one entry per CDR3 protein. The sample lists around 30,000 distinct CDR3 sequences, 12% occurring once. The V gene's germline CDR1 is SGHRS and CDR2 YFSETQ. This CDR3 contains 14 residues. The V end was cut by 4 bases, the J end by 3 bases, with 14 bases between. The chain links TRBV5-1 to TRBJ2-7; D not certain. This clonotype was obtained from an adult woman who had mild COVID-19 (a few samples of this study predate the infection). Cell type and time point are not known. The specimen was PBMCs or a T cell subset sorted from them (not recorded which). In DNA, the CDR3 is TGCGCCAGCAGCCCCGCTGAACGCAGCTACGAGCAGTACTTC. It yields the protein CASSPAERSYEQYF. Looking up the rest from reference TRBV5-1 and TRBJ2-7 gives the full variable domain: KAGVTQTPRYLIKTRGQQVTLSCSPISGHRSVSWYQQTPGQGLQFLFEYFSETQRNKGNFPGRFSGRQFSNSRSEMNVSTLELGDSALYLCASSPAERSYEQYFGPGTRLTVT.